The 18 T cell receptor beta chains given below trace back to one sample, sequenced in a study of glioma-infiltrating T cells. Using RNA template, CDR3s of TCR alpha and beta were amplified with iRepertoire arm-PCR. A single record per CDR3 protein comes from TCRdb applying MiXCR to the multiplex PCR reads. The table has around 140,000 distinct CDR3 sequences, approximately 40% seen once. Source material: glioma tissue, nonneoplastic brain tissue, or PBMCs (not recorded which). Receptors were obtained from a human donor with low-grade glioma or glioblastoma, undergoing nonglioma brain surgery, or in good health (not recorded which).

This rearrangement joins TRBV2 to TRBJ2-1; TRBD1 agrees at 8 bases. With 1 base clipped from V and 4 bases from J, the junction kept 6 bases outside the gene matches. The germline V gene encodes CDR1 SNHLY and CDR2 FYNNEI. The CDR3 sequence is 16 residues long. CDR3 sequence: CASSEVRRGQYNEQFF. CDR3 nucleotide sequence: TGTGCCAGCAGTGAAGTCCGCAGGGGGCAGTACAATGAGCAGTTCTTC.

V and J are TRBV7-9 and TRBJ2-3, with TRBD2 matching over 7 bases. V lost 5 bases and J lost 5; bases outside the gene matches: 10. This CDR3 spans 15 amino acids. The V gene's germline CDR1 is SEHNR and CDR2 FQNEAQ (reference sequence). In DNA, the CDR3 is TGTGCCAGCAGCCTTAGCGGGCCTCCCAAAGATACGCAGTATTTT. This codes for CASSLSGPPKDTQYF.

The CDR3 region is CSVLDGPETQYF. The DNA of the CDR3 is TGCAGCGTCCTGGACGGGCCGGAGACCCAGTACTTC. The genes are TRBV29-1 and TRBJ2-5; D gene uncertain. Germline CDR1 and CDR2: SQVTM and ANQGSEA. Trimming left V 6 bases short and J 5 bases short, with 13 bases between. The CDR3 has 12 residues.

V gene TRBV30 combines with J gene TRBJ1-5; D gene uncertain. The germline V gene encodes CDR1 GTSNPN and CDR2 SVGIG (reference sequence). V gave up 1 base and J gave up 0 bases, with 4 bases separating them. The CDR3 has 13 residues. The CDR3 DNA follows: TGTGCCTGGAGTGGGGGTAGCAATCAGCCCCAGCATTTT. Its translation: CAWSGGSNQPQHF.

The chain recombines TRBV20-1 with TRBJ2-5; D is unresolved. This CDR3 has 12 residues. Trimming cost V 3 bases and J 5 bases, with 10 bases left between them. Germline CDR1 DFQATT, CDR2 SNEGSKA (reference sequence). CDR3 DNA sequence: TGCAGTGCTAGGGTTCCCGTGGAGACCCAGTACTTC. This codes for CSARVPVETQYF.

CDR3 DNA sequence: TGTGCCAGCAGTTTTGACAGGGCTGGTAGTGGCTACACCTTC. Its protein product is CASSFDRAGSGYTF. The chain combines TRBV27 with TRBJ1-2; 7 nucleotides line up with TRBD1. The germline V gene encodes CDR1 MNHEY and CDR2 SMNVEV (reference sequence). The CDR3 consists of 14 residues. V shed 3 bases and J 7 bases; nucleotides not matched to a gene: 8.

V usage is TRBV2 and J usage is TRBJ2-1, with D uncertain. The CDR3 has 12 residues. Trimming left V 1 base short and J 4 bases short, with 2 bases between. Looked up from germline, CDR1 is SNHLY and CDR2 is FYNNEI. The CDR3 loop reads CASSEGYNEQFF. The CDR3 coding sequence is TGTGCCAGCAGTGAAGGGTACAATGAGCAGTTCTTC. The variable domain in full, completed from reference TRBV2 and TRBJ2-1, reads EPEVTQTPSHQVTQMGQEVILRCVPISNHLYFYWYRQILGQKVEFLVSFYNNEISEKSEIFDDQFSVERPDGSNFTLKIRSTKLEDSAMYFCASSEGYNEQFFGPGTRLTVL.

V is TRBV6-2 or TRBV6-3 and J is TRBJ2-1; D might be TRBD2 (6 bases). CDR1 and CDR2 (germline): MNHEY, SVGEGT. This CDR3 comprises 15 residues. Trimming removed 1 base from V and 6 bases from J, with 13 bases in between. The CDR3 sequence is CASSYLSGELNEQFF. The CDR3 nucleotides are TGTGCCAGCAGTTACTTGTCGGGGGAACTCAATGAGCAGTTCTTC.

This clonotype appeared a single time. J is TRBJ1-1 and V is TRBV20-1; D ambiguous. CDR1 is DFQATT, CDR2 SNEGSKA, per germline (reference sequence). This CDR3 contains 13 residues. The CDR3 nucleotides are TGCAGCGCAAACGAAGGTATGAACACTGAAGCTTTCTTT. This sequence encodes CSANEGMNTEAFF.

This clonotype appeared a few times. The rearrangement joins TRBV28 to TRBJ2-1; the match to TRBD2 covers 13 bases. The CDR3 is 14 residues long. Germline CDR1 and CDR2: MDHEN and SYDVKM. The V segment lost 10 bases and the J segment 7 bases; nucleotides outside the gene matches: 7. The CDR3 protein is CATDSLAGGNEQFF. The CDR3, as DNA: TGTGCCACCGACTCACTAGCGGGAGGGAATGAGCAGTTCTTC.

This chain connects TRBV6-6 to TRBJ2-3; a weak D match, TRBD1 (6 bases). This CDR3 is 15 amino acids long. Germline CDR1 is MNHNY and CDR2 is SVGAGI (reference sequence). The V gene lost 0 bases and the J gene lost 4 bases, with 11 bases spanning the gap. The CDR3, as DNA: TGTGCCAGCAGTTACTCAGCAGGGGCTGCAGATACGCAGTATTTT. Translation gives CASSYSAGAADTQYF.

The chain combines TRBV2 with TRBJ2-1; D is unclear. This CDR3 region has 14 residues. Trimming took off 4 bases at V and 0 bases at J, with 7 bases between the two ends. Germline V CDR1 and CDR2: SNHLY, FYNNEI. The CDR3 loop is CASSVTSSYNEQFF. The CDR3 DNA follows: TGTGCCAGCAGTGTTACGAGCTCCTACAATGAGCAGTTCTTC.

V is TRBV28 and J is TRBJ1-1, with 11 bases matching TRBD1. The CDR3 runs to 16 residues. Germline CDR1 MDHEN, CDR2 SYDVKM. V trimming: 6 bases; J trimming: 5 bases; junction bases outside the gene matches: 11. CDR3 protein: CASSPLRDRGGTEAFF. The CDR3 region has the DNA TGTGCCAGCAGCCCACTACGGGACAGGGGGGGGACTGAAGCTTTCTTT.

This clonotype was counted between two and nine times. The chain links TRBV20-1 to TRBJ1-1; no definite D call. This CDR3 spans 13 amino acids. Germline values: CDR1 DFQATT, CDR2 SNEGSKA (reference sequence). V dropped 1 base and J dropped 4 bases, with 10 bases sitting between them. CDR3: CSARVSRSTEAFF. As DNA, the CDR3 is TGCAGTGCTAGAGTTAGTAGAAGCACTGAAGCTTTCTTT.

The chain links TRBV4-1 to TRBJ2-7, with a weak D call TRBD2 (5 bases). Trimming pared 3 bases from V and 7 bases from J, leaving 13 bases between. This CDR3 has 13 amino acids. Germline assignment: CDR1 MGHRA and CDR2 YSYEKL. The CDR3 bases are TGCGCCAGCAGCCAGGGGATTGGACTGGAGCAGTACTTC. Protein: CASSQGIGLEQYF.

The J gene is TRBJ2-2, the V gene TRBV6-2 or TRBV6-3; no firm D call. Trimming left V 2 bases short and J 0 bases short, with 7 bases between. Germline V gene lookup returns CDR1 MNHEY and CDR2 SVGEGT. This CDR3 spans 15 amino acids. The CDR3 DNA sequence: TGTGCCAGCAGTTACGTGGGTTCGAACACCGGGGAGCTGTTTTTT. It codes for CASSYVGSNTGELFF.

The rearrangement joins TRBV28 to TRBJ1-2; unclear D gene. The CDR3 extends over 11 amino acids. The V end was cut by 6 bases, the J end by 3 bases, with 5 bases between. Germline V lookup: CDR1 MDHEN, CDR2 SYDVKM. The CDR3 region has the DNA TGTGCCAGCAGAAGGGACTATGGCTACACCTTC. Protein product: CASRRDYGYTF.

The chain uses TRBV20-1 and TRBJ1-1, with D perhaps TRBD1 (5 bases). Trimming removed 6 bases at V and 4 bases at J, with 15 bases between. CDR3 length: 13 amino acids. The germline gives CDR1 DFQATT, CDR2 SNEGSKA (reference sequence). As DNA, the CDR3 is TGCAGTGCCAGTGGGGCACTCACCACTGAAGCTTTCTTT. It specifies CSASGALTTEAFF.